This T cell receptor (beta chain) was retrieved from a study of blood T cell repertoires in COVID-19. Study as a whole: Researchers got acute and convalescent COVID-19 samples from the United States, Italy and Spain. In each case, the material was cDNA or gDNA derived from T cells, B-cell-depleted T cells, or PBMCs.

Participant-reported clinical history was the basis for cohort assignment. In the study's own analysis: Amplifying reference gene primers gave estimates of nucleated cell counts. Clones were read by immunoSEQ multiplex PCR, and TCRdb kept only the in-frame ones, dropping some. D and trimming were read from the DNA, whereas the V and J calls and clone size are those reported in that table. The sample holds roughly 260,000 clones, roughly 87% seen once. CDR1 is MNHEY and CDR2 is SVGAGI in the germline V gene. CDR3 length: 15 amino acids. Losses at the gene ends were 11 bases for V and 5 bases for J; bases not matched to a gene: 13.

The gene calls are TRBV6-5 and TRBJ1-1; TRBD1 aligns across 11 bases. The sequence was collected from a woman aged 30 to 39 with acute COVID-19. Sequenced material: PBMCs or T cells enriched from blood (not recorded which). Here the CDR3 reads CAVSPRRDRGTEAFF. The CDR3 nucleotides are TGTGCCGTATCCCCTCGGAGGGACAGGGGGACTGAAGCTTTCTTT.